These 29 T cell receptor beta chains came from one sample sequenced in a study of Graves' ophthalmopathy and Graves' hyperthyroidism. CDR3 regions of TCR beta were amplified from RNA transcripts. Amplification began with first-round RT-PCR using HTBI primers, then second-round multiplex PCR was performed. MiXCR, applied by TCRdb to the multiplex PCR reads, yields one record per CDR3 protein. The sample consists of 350,000 to 450,000 distinct CDR3 sequences, around 21% of them appearing once. Sequencing input: peripheral blood. The receptors derive from a woman aged 18 to 35 with stable Graves' hyperthyroidism.

This clonotype was seen many times. This chain links TRBV6-5 with TRBJ2-5; maybe TRBD2 (6 bases). Germline CDR1 and CDR2: MNHEY and SVGAGI. The CDR3 spans 15 residues. Trimming took off 1 base at V and 2 bases at J, with 11 bases between the two ends. CDR3 residues: CASSYWGVGQETQYF. Here the CDR3 DNA reads TGTGCCAGCAGTTACTGGGGGGTCGGTCAAGAGACCCAGTACTTC.

This clonotype occurred many times. The CDR3, as DNA: TGTGCCAGCAGTGGCCGGATAAACGAGCAGTACTTC. Translated, it gives CASSGRINEQYF. The chain carries TRBV6-2 or TRBV6-3 and TRBJ2-7; no clear D. This CDR3 is built from 12 residues. The germline CDR1 and CDR2 sequences are MNHEY and SVGEGT. With 5 bases removed from V and 5 bases from J, the gap between germline ends came to 10 bases.

This clonotype has a count of ten or more. One junction end disagrees with the germline gene, perhaps due to a read error. The chain uses TRBV27 and TRBJ2-7, with D perhaps TRBD2 (5 bases). CDR1 is MNHEY, CDR2 SMNVEV, per germline (reference sequence). This CDR3 has 14 residues. The CDR3 DNA sequence: TGTGCCAACAGTTTGTCGCGAGGGCACTACGAGCAGTACTTC. As protein: CANSLSRGHYEQYF.

Written as DNA, the CDR3 is TGTGCCAGCAGTTTGGACAGGGGTTATTTAGAGACCCAGTACTTC. This encodes CASSLDRGYLETQYF. The chain is built from TRBV6-5 and TRBJ2-5; 9 positions match TRBD1. There are 15 residues in the CDR3. CDR1 is MNHEY and CDR2 is SVGAGI in the germline V gene. J was trimmed by 4 bases and V by 4 bases; bases with no gene match: 7.

V and J are TRBV12-3 or TRBV12-4 and TRBJ1-5; 8 bases fit TRBD1. With 6 bases clipped from V and 0 bases from J, the junction kept 13 bases outside the gene matches. This CDR3 is 18 amino acids long. This chain's CDR3 is CASSTDRGRGVSNQPQHF. For the CDR3, the DNA is TGTGCCAGCAGCACCGACAGGGGACGGGGTGTTAGCAATCAGCCCCAGCATTTT.

This clonotype was detected many times. This chain links TRBV11-2 with TRBJ1-2, with D possibly TRBD1 on 6 matching bases. The germline V and J ends were trimmed by 1 base and 0 bases, with 9 bases remaining between them. Germline lookup yields CDR1 SGHAT and CDR2 FQNNGV. CDR3 length equals 15 residues. CDR3 region: CASSLGTATNYGYTF. In nucleotides, the CDR3 is TGTGCCAGCAGCTTAGGGACAGCGACTAACTATGGCTACACCTTC.

The chain couples TRBV6-5 to TRBJ1-3; TRBD1 might be the D (5 bases). Trimming stripped 7 bases from V and 9 bases from J, with 13 bases between. Germline V gene lookup returns CDR1 MNHEY and CDR2 SVGAGI. The CDR3 totals 12 residues. This chain's CDR3 is CASTSGAGTIYF. CDR3 nucleotides: TGTGCCAGCACTTCCGGGGCAGGCACCATATATTTT.

The chain links TRBV6-1 to TRBJ2-7; no definite D call. CDR3 size: 14 residues. Germline V gene sequence: CDR1 MNHNS, CDR2 SASEGT. Trimming left V 4 bases short and J 3 bases short, with 13 bases between. Here the CDR3 DNA reads TGTGCCAGCAGTGTTCAGGCAGAGATCTACGAGCAGTACTTC. This codes for CASSVQAEIYEQYF.

This clonotype has at least ten counts. This rearrangement joins TRBV6-1 to TRBJ2-7; no reliable D call. CDR1 MNHNS and CDR2 SASEGT come from the germline V gene. Trimming pared 3 bases from V and 0 bases from J, leaving 12 bases between. The CDR3 is made up of 15 amino acids. This chain's CDR3 is CASSDRASSSYEQYF. For the CDR3, the DNA is TGTGCCAGCAGTGATCGGGCCTCCAGCTCCTACGAGCAGTACTTC.

In its sample, this clonotype was seen many times. The V and J genes are TRBV7-9 and TRBJ2-7, with TRBD2 matching over 8 bases. CDR3 length: 16 amino acids. Per the germline V gene, CDR1 is SEHNR and CDR2 is FQNEAQ (reference sequence). V lost 3 bases and J lost 0; bases outside the gene matches: 7. Here the CDR3 reads CASSFLLAGLSYEQYF. CDR3 bases: TGTGCCAGCAGCTTCCTCCTAGCGGGCCTCTCCTACGAGCAGTACTTC.

This clonotype was recorded many times. V is TRBV11-3 and J is TRBJ2-3, with D possibly TRBD1 on 6 matching bases. CDR1 is SGHNT, CDR2 YENEEA, per germline. V was shortened by 5 bases and J by 4 bases, with 16 bases between the two germline ends. CDR3 length: 15 residues. CDR3 coding DNA: TGTGCCAGCAGCCTCTACAGGGATGGCGCAGATACGCAGTATTTT. Translating gives CASSLYRDGADTQYF.

As for this clonotype: This may be a read error, as it is one base from a much larger clone. This chain joins TRBV4-1 and TRBJ2-7; D is ambiguous. Germline CDR1 is MGHRA and CDR2 is YSYEKL. CDR3 length equals 15 residues. CDR3 sequence reads: CASSQAYPLGYEQCF. The CDR3 DNA reads TGCGCCAGCAGCCAAGCGTACCCTCTTGGCTACGAGCAGTGCTTC.

This clonotype was detected many times. The chain recombines TRBV29-1 with TRBJ1-1, with D perhaps matching TRBD1 (5 bases). The ends were cut back, 6 bases at V and 4 bases at J, with 15 bases in the middle. This CDR3 has 13 residues. The germline CDR1 and CDR2 sequences are SQVTM and ANQGSEA. CDR3 loop: CSVIGASSTEAFF. The CDR3 coding sequence is TGCAGCGTCATAGGGGCGTCTAGCACTGAAGCTTTCTTT.

This clonotype was detected many times. The chain combines TRBV6-2 or TRBV6-3 with TRBJ2-7, with TRBD1 matching over 9 bases. This CDR3 comprises 15 residues. Trimming at V came to 5 bases and at J to 2 bases, leaving 7 bases not matched to a gene. Germline V gene lookup returns CDR1 MNHEY and CDR2 SVGEGT. CDR3 nucleotides: TGTGCCAGCAGTCGCCCGGGACAGGGACCCTACGAGCAGTACTTC. Translated: CASSRPGQGPYEQYF.

This clonotype was seen repeatedly, ten times or more. The rearrangement links TRBV18 to TRBJ2-7; D is unresolved. The germline CDR1 and CDR2 sequences are KGHSH and LQKENI. V was cut by 2 bases and J by 6 bases, with 5 bases left in between. This CDR3 comprises 11 residues. The CDR3 reads CASSPEGEQYF. CDR3 in DNA: TGTGCCAGCTCACCAGAAGGCGAGCAGTACTTC.

In its sample, this clonotype was seen many times. The chain carries TRBV6-2 or TRBV6-3 and TRBJ1-6; D ambiguous. The V end was cut by 2 bases, the J end by 6 bases, with 5 bases between. Germline CDR1 and CDR2: MNHEY and SVGEGT. The CDR3 contains 13 residues. CDR3 protein: CASSYGSNSPLHF. The CDR3 region has the DNA TGTGCCAGCAGTTACGGGTCTAATTCACCCCTCCACTTT.

The CDR3 here is CASSILGLGQGQYF. The CDR3 DNA follows: TGTGCCAGCAGTATTCTAGGACTAGGCCAAGGCCAGTACTTC. The chain combines TRBV28 with TRBJ2-5; 7 bases line up with TRBD2. J was trimmed by 10 bases and V by 5 bases; bases with no gene match: 13. The CDR3 consists of 14 residues. Per the germline V gene, CDR1 is MDHEN and CDR2 is SYDVKM. Using reference TRBV28 and TRBJ2-5 for the parts outside the CDR3, the full variable domain is DVKVTQSSRYLVKRTGEKVFLECVQDMDHENMFWYRQDPGLGLRLIYFSYDVKMKEKGDIPEGYSVSREKKERFSLILESASTNQTSMYLCASSILGLGQGQYFGPGTRLLVL.

The chain links TRBV18 to TRBJ1-1; TRBD1 agrees at 8 bases. The length of the CDR3 is 11 residues. V lost 3 bases, J lost 12 bases, and 3 bases stayed unmatched. Germline CDR1 and CDR2: KGHSH and LQKENI. CDR3 nucleotide sequence: TGTGCCAGCTCACCGGACAGGGAAACTTTCTTT. Its translation is CASSPDRETFF.

V gene TRBV28 combines with J gene TRBJ1-1; no firm D call. CDR1 and CDR2 from the germline V gene are MDHEN and SYDVKM. This CDR3 has 14 residues. Between the trimmed V and J ends, which lost 6 bases and 1 base, there was a span of 12 bases. The CDR3 nucleotides are TGTGCCAGCAGACCATTCGCCCAGAACACTGAAGCTTTCTTT. Protein: CASRPFAQNTEAFF.

This clonotype occurred many times. CDR3 sequence: CASSLRGVNGELFF. The CDR3 coding sequence is TGTGCCAGCAGCTTGAGGGGCGTGAACGGGGAGCTGTTTTTT. The chain couples TRBV11-2 to TRBJ2-2, with D perhaps given as TRBD1 or TRBD2 (5 bases each). The V gene lost 3 bases and the J gene lost 7 bases, with 12 bases spanning the gap. The CDR3 sequence is 14 residues long. Germline V gives CDR1 SGHAT, CDR2 FQNNGV.

This clonotype was seen ten or more times. The chain employs TRBV12-3 or TRBV12-4 and TRBJ2-7; 11 nucleotides align to TRBD1. This CDR3 region has 16 residues. The V and J ends lost 4 bases and 2 bases, in that order; junction bases with no gene match: 7. The CDR3, as DNA: TGTGCCAGCAGTTGGGAGGGGACAGGGGGAACCTACGAGCAGTACTTC. Protein sequence: CASSWEGTGGTYEQYF.

This clonotype appeared many times. V is TRBV6-6 and J is TRBJ1-1; 7 bases line up with TRBD1. The CDR3 runs to 17 residues. J was trimmed by 0 bases and V by 2 bases; bases with no gene match: 9. Germline CDR1 reads MNHNY; CDR2 reads SVGAGI (reference sequence). CDR3: CASSYTTGQTMNTEAFF. The DNA of the CDR3 is TGTGCCAGCAGTTACACAACGGGACAGACCATGAACACTGAAGCTTTCTTT.

This clonotype was counted at least ten times. V and J are TRBV12-3 or TRBV12-4 and TRBJ1-1; D is unclear. Trimming left V 5 bases short and J 8 bases short, with 15 bases between. The CDR3 is 13 residues long. CDR3 bases: TGTGCCAGCAGTAGGTTGGCAGGAGGGGAAGCTTTCTTT. Its translation: CASSRLAGGEAFF.

This clonotype was seen many times. V is TRBV11-3 and J is TRBJ2-7; 9 bases match TRBD2. This CDR3 spans 18 amino acids. Germline V gene data show CDR1 as SGHNT and CDR2 as YENEEA. The J segment lost 0 bases and the V segment lost 2 bases, leaving 11 bases of the junction unmatched. CDR3 sequence: CASSLMFGLAGNSYEQYF. The CDR3 bases are TGTGCCAGCAGCTTAATGTTCGGTCTAGCGGGAAACTCCTACGAGCAGTACTTC.

This clonotype occurred many times. The CDR3 protein is CASSFPPSPRRYEQYF. In DNA form, the CDR3 reads TGTGCCAGCAGCTTTCCCCCCAGCCCCCGGCGCTACGAGCAGTACTTC. The chain is built from TRBV11-1 and TRBJ2-7; D is unresolved. The germline CDR1 and CDR2 sequences are SGHAT and FQDESV (reference sequence). The CDR3 is made up of 16 amino acids. The ends were cut back, 3 bases at V and 3 bases at J, with 18 bases in the middle.

Ten or more counts support this clonotype. The V call is TRBV6-5, the J call TRBJ1-5; D may be TRBD1 (6 bases). V was shortened by 8 bases and J by 2 bases, with 10 bases between the two germline ends. Germline V lookup: CDR1 MNHEY, CDR2 SVGAGI. The length of the CDR3 is 13 residues. The CDR3 nucleotides read TGTGCCAGCTGTCGGACAGGCAATCAGCCCCAGCATTTT. Residues: CASCRTGNQPQHF.

CDR3 sequence (DNA): TGCAGTGCTAGCGGGCCTTCCTACGAGCAGTACTTC. This codes for CSASGPSYEQYF. This chain joins TRBV20-1 and TRBJ2-7; D unresolved. V was clipped by 3 bases and J by 1 base, with 7 bases between them. Germline CDR1 reads DFQATT; CDR2 reads SNEGSKA (reference sequence). This CDR3 is built from 12 residues.

The genes are TRBV6-1 and TRBJ2-7, with 9 bases that match TRBD2. Germline lookup yields CDR1 MNHNS and CDR2 SASEGT. V trimming: 4 bases; J trimming: 3 bases; junction bases outside the gene matches: 1. The CDR3 has 13 residues. The CDR3 sequence: CASSATSGYEQYF. For the CDR3, the DNA is TGTGCCAGCAGTGCGACTAGCGGCTACGAGCAGTACTTC.

Ten or more counts support this clonotype. The chain joins TRBV7-9 to TRBJ1-2; perhaps TRBD1 as D (5 bases). The V gene lost 5 bases and the J gene lost 6 bases, with 13 bases spanning the gap. Germline assignment: CDR1 SEHNR and CDR2 FQNEAQ (reference sequence). This CDR3 spans 13 amino acids. The CDR3 DNA sequence: TGTGCCAGCAGCCCTGGGGGAGCGAATGGCTACACCTTC. This codes for CASSPGGANGYTF. Using reference TRBV7-9 and TRBJ1-2 for the parts outside the CDR3, the full variable domain is DTGVSQNPRHKITKRGQNVTFRCDPISEHNRLYWYRQTLGQGPEFLTYFQNEAQLEKSRLLSDRFSAERPKGSFSTLEIQRTEQGDSAMYLCASSPGGANGYTFGSGTRLTVV.